This T cell receptor (beta chain) is from a study of blood T cells in healthy people across ages. Trimming removed 2 bases from V and 8 bases from J, with 12 bases in between. This CDR3 is built from 13 residues. CDR1 and CDR2 (germline): MNHNY, SVGAGI (reference sequence). Primed by a sample-barcoded 5' primer and a J-beta primer mix, a second PCR proceeded for 7 to 11 cycles. One entry per CDR3 protein results from TCRdb running MiXCR on the 5' RACE reads. The sample has about 810,000 distinct CDR3 sequences; around 36% are singletons. A few counts support this clonotype. Approximately 9.4 milliliters was the volume of peripheral blood drawn from each donor. Isolation yielded PBMCs, at least 7 million per sample, in every case.

The receptor was derived from a young man in good health. This chain links TRBV6-6 with TRBJ1-2, with D tentatively TRBD1 (6 bases). The sample taken for sequencing was blood. As DNA, the CDR3 is TGTGCCAGCAGTTACGGGACACTCGGAGGCTACACCTTC. This encodes CASSYGTLGGYTF.